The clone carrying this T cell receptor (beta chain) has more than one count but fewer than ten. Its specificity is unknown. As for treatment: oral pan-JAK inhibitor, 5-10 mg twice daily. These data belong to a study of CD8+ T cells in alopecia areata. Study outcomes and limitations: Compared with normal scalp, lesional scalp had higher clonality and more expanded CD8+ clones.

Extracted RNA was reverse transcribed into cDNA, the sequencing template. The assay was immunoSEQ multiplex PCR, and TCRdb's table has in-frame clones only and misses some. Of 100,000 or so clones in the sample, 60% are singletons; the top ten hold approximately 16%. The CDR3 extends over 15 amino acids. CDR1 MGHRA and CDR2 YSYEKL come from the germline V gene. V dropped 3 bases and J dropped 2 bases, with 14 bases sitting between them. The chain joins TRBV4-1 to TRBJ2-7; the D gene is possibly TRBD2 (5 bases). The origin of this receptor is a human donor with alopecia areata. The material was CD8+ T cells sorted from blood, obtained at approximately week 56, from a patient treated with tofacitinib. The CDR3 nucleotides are TGCGCCAGCAGCCATACGACGGACTGGGCCTACGAGCAGTACTTC. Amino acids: CASSHTTDWAYEQYF.